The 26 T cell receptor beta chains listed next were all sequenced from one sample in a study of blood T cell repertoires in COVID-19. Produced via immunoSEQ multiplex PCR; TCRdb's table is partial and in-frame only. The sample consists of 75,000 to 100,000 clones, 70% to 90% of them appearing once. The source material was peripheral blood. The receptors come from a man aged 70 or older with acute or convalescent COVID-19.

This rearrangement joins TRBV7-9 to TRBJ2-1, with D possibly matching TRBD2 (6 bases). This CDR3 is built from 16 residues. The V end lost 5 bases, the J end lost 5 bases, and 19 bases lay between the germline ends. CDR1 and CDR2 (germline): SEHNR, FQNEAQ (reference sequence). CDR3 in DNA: TGTGCCAGCAGCCCCCGGGATGCGGGGCCCCACAATGAGCAGTTCTTC. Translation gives CASSPRDAGPHNEQFF.

CDR3 loop: CASSESLGNQPQHF. The CDR3 DNA reads TGTGCCAGCAGTGAGTCCCTGGGCAATCAGCCCCAGCATTTT. The rearrangement joins TRBV28 to TRBJ1-5; D unresolved. Germline CDR1 and CDR2: MDHEN and SYDVKM. Trimming stripped 5 bases from V and 2 bases from J, with 10 bases between. This CDR3 comprises 14 residues.

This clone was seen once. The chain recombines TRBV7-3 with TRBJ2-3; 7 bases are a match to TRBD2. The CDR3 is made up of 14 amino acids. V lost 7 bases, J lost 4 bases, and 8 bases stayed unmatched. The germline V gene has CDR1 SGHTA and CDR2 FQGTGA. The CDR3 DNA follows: TGTGCCAGCACCGAGGGGAGGGCGGCAGATACGCAGTATTTT. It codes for CASTEGRAADTQYF.

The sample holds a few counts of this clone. The CDR3 here is CASSYSEGLDEQYF. As DNA, the CDR3 is TGTGCCAGCAGTTACTCGGAGGGTCTGGACGAGCAGTACTTC. J is TRBJ2-7 and V is TRBV6-5, with D tentatively TRBD2 (6 bases). The V end was cut by 0 bases, the J end by 5 bases, with 11 bases between. The CDR3 is made up of 14 amino acids. Germline CDR1 is MNHEY and CDR2 is SVGAGI.

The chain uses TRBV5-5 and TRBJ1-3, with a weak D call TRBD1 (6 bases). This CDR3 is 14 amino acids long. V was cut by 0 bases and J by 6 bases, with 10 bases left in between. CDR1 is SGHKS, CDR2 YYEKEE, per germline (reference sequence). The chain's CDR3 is CASSLVGQTNTIYF. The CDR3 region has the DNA TGTGCCAGCAGCTTGGTAGGACAGACAAACACCATATATTTT. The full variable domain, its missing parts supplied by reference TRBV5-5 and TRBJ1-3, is DAGVTQSPTHLIKTRGQQVTLRCSPISGHKSVSWYQQVLGQGPQFIFQYYEKEERGRGNFPDRFSARQFPNYSSELNVNALLLGDSALYLCASSLVGQTNTIYFGEGSWLTVV.

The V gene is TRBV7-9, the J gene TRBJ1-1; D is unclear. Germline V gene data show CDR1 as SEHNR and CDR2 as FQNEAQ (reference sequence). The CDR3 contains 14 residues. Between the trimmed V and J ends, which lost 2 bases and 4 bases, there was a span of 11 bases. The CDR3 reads CASSLKETGTEAFF. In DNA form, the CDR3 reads TGTGCCAGCAGCTTAAAGGAGACGGGCACTGAAGCTTTCTTT.

In DNA, the CDR3 is TGTGCCAGCAGTTACGGGCAGGGGTACGCAGATACGCAGTATTTT. Its protein product is CASSYGQGYADTQYF. This rearrangement joins TRBV6-2 or TRBV6-3 to TRBJ2-3, with a possible D match to TRBD1 (6 bases). This CDR3 is built from 15 residues. The germline gives CDR1 MNHEY, CDR2 SVGEGT. The germline V and J ends were trimmed by 2 bases and 4 bases, with 13 bases remaining between them.

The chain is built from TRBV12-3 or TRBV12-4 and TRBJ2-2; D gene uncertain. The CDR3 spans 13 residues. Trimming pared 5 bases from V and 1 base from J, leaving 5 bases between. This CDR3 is CASSQMNTGELFF. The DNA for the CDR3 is TGTGCCAGCAGTCAGATGAACACCGGGGAGCTGTTTTTT.

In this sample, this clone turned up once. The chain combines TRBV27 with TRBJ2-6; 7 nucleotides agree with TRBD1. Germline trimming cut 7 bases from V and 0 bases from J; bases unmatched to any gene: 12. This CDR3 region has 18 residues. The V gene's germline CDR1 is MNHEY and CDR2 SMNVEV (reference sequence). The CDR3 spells CASTLWTGGSSGANVLTF. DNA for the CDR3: TGTGCCAGCACCCTCTGGACAGGTGGAAGCTCTGGGGCCAACGTCCTGACTTTC.

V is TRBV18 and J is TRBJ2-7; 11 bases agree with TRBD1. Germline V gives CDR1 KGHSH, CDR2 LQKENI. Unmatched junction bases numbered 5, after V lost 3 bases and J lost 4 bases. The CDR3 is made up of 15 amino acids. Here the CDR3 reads CASSPAGQGVYEQYF. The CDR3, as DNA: TGTGCCAGCTCACCGGCGGGACAGGGGGTATACGAGCAGTACTTC.

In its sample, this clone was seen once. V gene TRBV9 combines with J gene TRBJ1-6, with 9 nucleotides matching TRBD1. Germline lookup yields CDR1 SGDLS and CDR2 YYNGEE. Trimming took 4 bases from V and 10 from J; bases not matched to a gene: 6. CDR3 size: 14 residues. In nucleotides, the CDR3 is TGTGCCAGCAGCCAGGGACAGGGAGGGTCACCCCTCCACTTT. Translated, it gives CASSQGQGGSPLHF.

CDR3 nucleotide sequence: TGTGCCAGCAGTGCAGAGACAGTCGCTAATGAAAAACTGTTTTTT. Its protein product is CASSAETVANEKLFF. The rearrangement uses TRBV2 and TRBJ1-4; D is possibly TRBD1 (5 bases). This CDR3 comprises 15 residues. The germline CDR1 and CDR2 sequences are SNHLY and FYNNEI. Trimming shortened V by 4 bases and J by 3 bases, and 12 bases separated the two germline ends. Drawing the rest from reference TRBV2 and TRBJ1-4, the complete variable domain is EPEVTQTPSHQVTQMGQEVILRCVPISNHLYFYWYRQILGQKVEFLVSFYNNEISEKSEIFDDQFSVERPDGSNFTLKIRSTKLEDSAMYFCASSAETVANEKLFFGSGTQLSVL.

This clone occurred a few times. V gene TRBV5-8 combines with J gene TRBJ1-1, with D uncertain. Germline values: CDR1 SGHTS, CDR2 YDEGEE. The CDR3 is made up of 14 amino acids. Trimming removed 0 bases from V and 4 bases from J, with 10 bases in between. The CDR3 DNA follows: TGTGCCAGCAGCTTGGGACTCCCGAGCACTGAAGCTTTCTTT. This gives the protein CASSLGLPSTEAFF.

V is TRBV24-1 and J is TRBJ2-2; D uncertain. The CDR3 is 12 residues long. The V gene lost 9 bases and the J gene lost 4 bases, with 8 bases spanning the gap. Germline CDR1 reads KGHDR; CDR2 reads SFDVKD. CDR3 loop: CATSPRTGELFF. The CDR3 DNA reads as TGTGCCACCTCCCCCCGCACCGGGGAGCTGTTTTTT.

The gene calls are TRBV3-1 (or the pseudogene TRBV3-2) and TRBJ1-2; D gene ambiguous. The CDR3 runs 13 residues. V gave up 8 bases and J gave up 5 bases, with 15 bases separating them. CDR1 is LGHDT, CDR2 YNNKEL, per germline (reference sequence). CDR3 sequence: CASAPGGLYGYTF. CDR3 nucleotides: TGTGCCAGCGCTCCGGGTGGGTTATATGGCTACACCTTC.

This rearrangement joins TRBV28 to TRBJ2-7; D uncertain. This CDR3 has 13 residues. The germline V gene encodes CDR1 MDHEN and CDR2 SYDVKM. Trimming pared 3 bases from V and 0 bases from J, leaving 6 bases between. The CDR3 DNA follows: TGTGCCAGCAGTTTTTACAGCTCCTACGAGCAGTACTTC. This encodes CASSFYSSYEQYF.

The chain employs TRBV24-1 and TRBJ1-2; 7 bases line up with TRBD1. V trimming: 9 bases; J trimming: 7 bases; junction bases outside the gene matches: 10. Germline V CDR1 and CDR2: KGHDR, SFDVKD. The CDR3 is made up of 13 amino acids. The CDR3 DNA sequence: TGTGCCACCTCTGGCAGAGGGGGCGTTGGCTACACCTTC. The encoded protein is CATSGRGGVGYTF.

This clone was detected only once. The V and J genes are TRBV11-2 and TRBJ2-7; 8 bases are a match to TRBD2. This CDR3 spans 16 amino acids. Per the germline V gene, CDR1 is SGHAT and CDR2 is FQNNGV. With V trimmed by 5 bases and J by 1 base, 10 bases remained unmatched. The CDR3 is CASSTSSGGPSYEQYF. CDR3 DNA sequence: TGTGCCAGCAGCACATCGAGCGGGGGTCCTTCCTACGAGCAGTACTTC.

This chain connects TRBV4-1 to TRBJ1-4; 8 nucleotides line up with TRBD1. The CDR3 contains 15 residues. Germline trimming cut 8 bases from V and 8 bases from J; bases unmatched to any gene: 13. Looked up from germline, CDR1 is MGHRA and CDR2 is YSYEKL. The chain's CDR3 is CASASLDRVGEKLFF. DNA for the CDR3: TGCGCCAGCGCAAGCCTGGACAGGGTGGGAGAAAAACTGTTTTTT.

The CDR3 bases are TGTGCCAGTAGTGGGACAGGTTACAATGAGCAGTTCTTC. Translation: CASSGTGYNEQFF. The chain employs TRBV19 and TRBJ2-1; 8 bases line up with TRBD1. Germline CDR1 reads LNHDA; CDR2 reads SQIVND (reference sequence). J gave up 4 bases and V 5 bases, and 1 base lay outside the gene matches. The length of the CDR3 is 13 residues.

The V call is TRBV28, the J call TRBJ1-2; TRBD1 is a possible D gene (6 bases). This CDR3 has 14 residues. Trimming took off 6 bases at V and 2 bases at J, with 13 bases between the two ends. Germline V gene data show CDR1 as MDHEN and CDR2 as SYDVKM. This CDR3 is CASSPGGPNYGYTF. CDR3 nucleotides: TGTGCCAGCAGCCCTGGGGGCCCGAACTATGGCTACACCTTC.

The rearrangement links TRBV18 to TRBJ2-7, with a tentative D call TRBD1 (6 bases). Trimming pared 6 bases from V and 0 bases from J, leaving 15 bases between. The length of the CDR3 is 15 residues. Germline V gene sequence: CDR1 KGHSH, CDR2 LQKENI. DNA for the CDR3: TGTGCCAGCTCGCTGGACAGCGTAAGCTCCTACGAGCAGTACGTC. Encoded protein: CASSLDSVSSYEQYV.

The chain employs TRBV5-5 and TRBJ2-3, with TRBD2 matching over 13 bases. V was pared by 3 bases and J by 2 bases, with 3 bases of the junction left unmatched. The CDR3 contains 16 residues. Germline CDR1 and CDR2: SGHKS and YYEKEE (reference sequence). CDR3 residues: CASSSGTSGATDTQYF. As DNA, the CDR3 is TGTGCCAGCAGCTCAGGGACTAGCGGGGCCACAGATACGCAGTATTTT. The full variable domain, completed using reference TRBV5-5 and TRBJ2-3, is DAGVTQSPTHLIKTRGQQVTLRCSPISGHKSVSWYQQVLGQGPQFIFQYYEKEERGRGNFPDRFSARQFPNYSSELNVNALLLGDSALYLCASSSGTSGATDTQYFGPGTRLTVL.

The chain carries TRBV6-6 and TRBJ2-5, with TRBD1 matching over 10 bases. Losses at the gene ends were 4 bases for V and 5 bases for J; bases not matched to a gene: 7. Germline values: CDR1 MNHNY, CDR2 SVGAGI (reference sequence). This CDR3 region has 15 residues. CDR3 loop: CASSSSTGGAETQYF. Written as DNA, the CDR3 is TGTGCCAGCAGTTCCTCGACAGGGGGCGCGGAGACCCAGTACTTC.

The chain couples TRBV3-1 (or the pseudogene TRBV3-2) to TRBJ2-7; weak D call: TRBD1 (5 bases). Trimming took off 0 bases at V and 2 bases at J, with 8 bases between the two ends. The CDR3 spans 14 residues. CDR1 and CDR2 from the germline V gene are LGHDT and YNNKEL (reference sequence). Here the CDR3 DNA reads TGTGCCAGCAGCCAAGATAAAGGGGCCTACGAGCAGTACTTC. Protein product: CASSQDKGAYEQYF.

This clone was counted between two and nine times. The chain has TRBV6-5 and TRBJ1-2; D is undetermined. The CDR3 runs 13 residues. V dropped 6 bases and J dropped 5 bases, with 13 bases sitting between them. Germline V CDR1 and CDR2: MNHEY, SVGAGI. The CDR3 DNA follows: TGTGCCAGCAGCTCGCGGGGAAAATATGGCTACACCTTC. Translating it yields CASSSRGKYGYTF.